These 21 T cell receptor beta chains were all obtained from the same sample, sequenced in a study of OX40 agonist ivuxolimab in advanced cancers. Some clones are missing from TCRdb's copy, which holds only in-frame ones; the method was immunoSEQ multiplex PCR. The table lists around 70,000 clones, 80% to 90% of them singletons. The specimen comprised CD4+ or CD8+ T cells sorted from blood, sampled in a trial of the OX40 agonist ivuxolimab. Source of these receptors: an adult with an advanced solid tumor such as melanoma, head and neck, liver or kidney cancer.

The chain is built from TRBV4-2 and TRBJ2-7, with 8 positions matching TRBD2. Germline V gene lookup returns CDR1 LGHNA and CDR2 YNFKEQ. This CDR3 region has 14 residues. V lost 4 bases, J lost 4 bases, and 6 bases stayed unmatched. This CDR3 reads CASSPTRGEYEQYF. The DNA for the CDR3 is TGTGCCAGCAGCCCGACGCGGGGGGAGTACGAGCAGTACTTC.

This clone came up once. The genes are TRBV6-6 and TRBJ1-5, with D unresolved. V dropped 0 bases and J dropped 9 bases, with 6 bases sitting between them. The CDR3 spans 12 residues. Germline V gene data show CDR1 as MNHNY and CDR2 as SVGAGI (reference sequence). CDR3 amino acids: CASSYSGSPQHF. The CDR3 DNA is TGTGCCAGCAGTTACTCGGGTTCGCCCCAGCATTTT.

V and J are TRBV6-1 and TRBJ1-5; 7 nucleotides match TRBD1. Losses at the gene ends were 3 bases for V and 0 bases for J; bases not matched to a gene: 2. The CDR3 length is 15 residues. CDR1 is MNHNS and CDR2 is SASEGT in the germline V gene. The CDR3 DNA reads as TGTGCCAGCAGTGACCAGGGGGATAGCAATCAGCCCCAGCATTTT. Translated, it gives CASSDQGDSNQPQHF.

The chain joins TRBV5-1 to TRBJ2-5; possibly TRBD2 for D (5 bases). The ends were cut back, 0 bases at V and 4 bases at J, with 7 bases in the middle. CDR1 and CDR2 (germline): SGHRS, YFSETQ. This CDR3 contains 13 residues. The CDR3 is CASSLAGTETQYF. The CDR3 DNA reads TGCGCCAGCAGCTTGGCGGGAACAGAGACCCAGTACTTC.

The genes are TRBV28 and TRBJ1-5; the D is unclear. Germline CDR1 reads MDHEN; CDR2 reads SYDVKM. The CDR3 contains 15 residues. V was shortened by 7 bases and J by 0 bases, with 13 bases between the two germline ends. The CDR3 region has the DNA TGTGCCAGCAATCTCGCCCCAGCTAGCAATCAGCCCCAGCATTTT. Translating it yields CASNLAPASNQPQHF.

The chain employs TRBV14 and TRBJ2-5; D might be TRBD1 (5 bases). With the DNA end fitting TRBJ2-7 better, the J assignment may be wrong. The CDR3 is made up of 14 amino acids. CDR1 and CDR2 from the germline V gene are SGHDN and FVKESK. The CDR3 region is CASSQEGVYYEQYF. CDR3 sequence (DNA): TGTGCCAGCAGCCAAGAAGGGGTTTACTACGAGCAGTACTTC.

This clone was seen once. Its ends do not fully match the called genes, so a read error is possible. The DNA for the CDR3 is TGTGCCAGCAGCTTAGCAGCGGGATGGGATTTT. The encoded protein is CASSLAAGWDF. The J gene is TRBJ1-3, the V gene TRBV11-1, with no clear D. The CDR3 totals 11 residues. CDR1 and CDR2 (germline): SGHAT, FQDESV (reference sequence).

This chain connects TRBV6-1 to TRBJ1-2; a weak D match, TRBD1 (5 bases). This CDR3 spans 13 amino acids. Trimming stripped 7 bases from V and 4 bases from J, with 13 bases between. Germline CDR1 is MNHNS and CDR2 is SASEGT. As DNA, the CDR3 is TGTGCCAGCATGCAGGACAATTTCTATGGCTACACCTTC. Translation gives CASMQDNFYGYTF.

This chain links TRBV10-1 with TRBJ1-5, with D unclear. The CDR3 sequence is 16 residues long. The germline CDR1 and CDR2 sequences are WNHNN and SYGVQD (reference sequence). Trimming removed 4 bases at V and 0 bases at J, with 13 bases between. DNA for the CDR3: TGCGCCAGCAGTGGAAGCTTTTTTTATAGCAATCAGCCCCAGCATTTT. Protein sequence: CASSGSFFYSNQPQHF.

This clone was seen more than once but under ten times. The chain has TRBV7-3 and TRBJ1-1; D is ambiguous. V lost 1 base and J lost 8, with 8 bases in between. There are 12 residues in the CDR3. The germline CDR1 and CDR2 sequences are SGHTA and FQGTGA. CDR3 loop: CASSLSGREAFF. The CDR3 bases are TGTGCCAGCAGCTTAAGCGGGAGAGAAGCTTTCTTT.

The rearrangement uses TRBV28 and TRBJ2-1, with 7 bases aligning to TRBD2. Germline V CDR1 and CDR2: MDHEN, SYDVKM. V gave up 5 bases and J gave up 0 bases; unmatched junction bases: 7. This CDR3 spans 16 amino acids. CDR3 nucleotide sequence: TGTGCCAGCAGTGTTCTCGGGGGGACCTCCTACAATGAGCAGTTCTTC. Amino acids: CASSVLGGTSYNEQFF.

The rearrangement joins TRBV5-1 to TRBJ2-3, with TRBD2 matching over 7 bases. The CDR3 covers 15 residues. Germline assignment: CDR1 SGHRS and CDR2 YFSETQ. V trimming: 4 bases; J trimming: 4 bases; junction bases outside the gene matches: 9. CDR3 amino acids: CASSLGEGGPDTQYF. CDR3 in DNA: TGCGCCAGCAGCCTAGGGGAGGGCGGACCAGATACGCAGTATTTT.

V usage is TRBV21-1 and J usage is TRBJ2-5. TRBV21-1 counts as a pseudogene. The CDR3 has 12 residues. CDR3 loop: CASSHHQETQYF. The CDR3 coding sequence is TGTGCCAGCAGCCACCACCAAGAGACCCAGTACTTC.

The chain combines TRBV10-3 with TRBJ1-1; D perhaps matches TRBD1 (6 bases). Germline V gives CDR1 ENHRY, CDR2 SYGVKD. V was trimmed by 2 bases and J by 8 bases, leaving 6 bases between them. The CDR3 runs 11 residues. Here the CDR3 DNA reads TGTGCCATCAGTGAGGGGACAGAAGCTTTCTTT. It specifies CAISEGTEAFF.

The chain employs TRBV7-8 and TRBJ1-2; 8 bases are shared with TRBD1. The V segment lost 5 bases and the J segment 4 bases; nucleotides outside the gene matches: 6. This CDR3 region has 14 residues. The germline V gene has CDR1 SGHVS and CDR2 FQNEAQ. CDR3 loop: CASSPSTGGYGYTF. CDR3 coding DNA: TGTGCCAGCAGCCCCTCTACAGGGGGCTATGGCTACACCTTC.

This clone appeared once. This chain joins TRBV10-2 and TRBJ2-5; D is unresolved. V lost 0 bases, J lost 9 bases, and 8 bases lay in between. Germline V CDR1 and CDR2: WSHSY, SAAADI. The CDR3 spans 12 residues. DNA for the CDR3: TGCGCCAGCAGTGAGTCCCCCCGGGCCCAGTACTTC. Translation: CASSESPRAQYF.

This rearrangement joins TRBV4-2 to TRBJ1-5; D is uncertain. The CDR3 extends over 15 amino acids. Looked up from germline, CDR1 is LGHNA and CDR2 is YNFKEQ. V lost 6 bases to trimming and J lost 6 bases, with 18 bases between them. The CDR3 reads CASSPHEREAQPQHF. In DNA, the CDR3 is TGTGCCAGCAGTCCACATGAGAGGGAGGCTCAGCCCCAGCATTTT.

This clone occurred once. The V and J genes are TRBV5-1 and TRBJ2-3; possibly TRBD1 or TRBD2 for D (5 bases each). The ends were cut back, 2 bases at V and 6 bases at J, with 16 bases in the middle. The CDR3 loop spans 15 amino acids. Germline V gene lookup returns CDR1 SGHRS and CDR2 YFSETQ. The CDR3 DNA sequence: TGCGCCAGCAGCTTAGTGGGACCCCAATGGGATACGCAGTATTTT. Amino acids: CASSLVGPQWDTQYF. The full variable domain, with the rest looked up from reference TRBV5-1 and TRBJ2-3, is KAGVTQTPRYLIKTRGQQVTLSCSPISGHRSVSWYQQTPGQGLQFLFEYFSETQRNKGNFPGRFSGRQFSNSRSEMNVSTLELGDSALYLCASSLVGPQWDTQYFGPGTRLTVL.

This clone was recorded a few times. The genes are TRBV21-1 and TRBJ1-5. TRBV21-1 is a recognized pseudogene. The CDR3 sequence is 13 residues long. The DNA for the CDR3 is TGTGCCATTAGGGACGTGGGCAATCAGCCCCAGCATTTT. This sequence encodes CAIRDVGNQPQHF.

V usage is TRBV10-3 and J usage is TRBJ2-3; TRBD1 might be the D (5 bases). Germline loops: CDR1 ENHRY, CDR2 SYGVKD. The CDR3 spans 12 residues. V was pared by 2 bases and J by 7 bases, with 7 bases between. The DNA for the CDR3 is TGTGCCATCAGTGAGACAGGTTATACGCAGTATTTT. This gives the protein CAISETGYTQYF.

The CDR3 loop reads CASSRGQTALSGANVLTF. The DNA of the CDR3 is TGTGCCAGTAGCCGGGGACAGACCGCCCTCTCTGGGGCCAACGTCCTGACTTTC. This chain connects TRBV19 to TRBJ2-6; TRBD1 matches 7 bases. CDR1 and CDR2 (germline): LNHDA, SQIVND (reference sequence). This CDR3 is 18 amino acids long. V lost 6 bases to trimming and J lost 0 bases; unmatched junction nucleotides: 11. The entire variable domain, with the rest obtained from reference TRBV19 and TRBJ2-6, is as follows: DGGITQSPKYLFRKEGQNVTLSCEQNLNHDAMYWYRQDPGQGLRLIYYSQIVNDFQKGDIAEGYSVSREKKESFPLTVTSAQKNPTAFYLCASSRGQTALSGANVLTFGAGSRLTVL.